The 6 T cell receptor beta chains below were found in one sample sequenced in a study of cytomegalovirus exposure and HLA in healthy donors. The PCR had 60 Vbeta and 13 Jbeta primers. Assay: immunoSEQ multiplex PCR; the TCRdb copy retains only in-frame clones and omits some. The sample lists about 190,000 clones, 75% to 85% occurring once. Material: PBMCs. These receptors originate from a woman between 18 and 29 years old in good health and CMV-seropositive.

This rearrangement joins TRBV19 to TRBJ2-1; the match to TRBD2 covers 9 bases. Germline CDR1 is LNHDA and CDR2 is SQIVND (reference sequence). V lost 6 bases, J lost 8 bases, and 11 bases stayed unmatched. This CDR3 is built from 15 residues. In nucleotides, the CDR3 is TGTGCCAGTAGCCATTTGGCGGGGGGGGTCGATGAGCAGTTCTTC. This translates into CASSHLAGGVDEQFF. Full variable domain (outside the CDR3, taken from reference TRBV19 and TRBJ2-1): DGGITQSPKYLFRKEGQNVTLSCEQNLNHDAMYWYRQDPGQGLRLIYYSQIVNDFQKGDIAEGYSVSREKKESFPLTVTSAQKNPTAFYLCASSHLAGGVDEQFFGPGTRLTVL.

This clone occurred a few times. The chain couples TRBV4-2 to TRBJ2-4; TRBD1 might be the D (7 bases). This CDR3 is 16 amino acids long. Germline loops: CDR1 LGHNA, CDR2 YNFKEQ. V was trimmed by 4 bases and J by 12 bases, leaving 25 bases between them. DNA for the CDR3: TGTGCCAGCAGCCGTAATATACAGGGACGGAGGGACAGTCAGTACTTC. This sequence encodes CASSRNIQGRRDSQYF.

This sequence joins TRBV13 and TRBJ1-1, with a weak D call TRBD1 (6 bases). CDR3 length: 14 residues. V was clipped by 3 bases and J by 4 bases, with 12 bases between them. CDR1 PRHDT and CDR2 FYEKMQ come from the germline V gene (reference sequence). For the CDR3, the DNA is TGTGCCAGCAGCTTCGGACAGCGGGGCACTGAAGCTTTCTTT. Protein sequence: CASSFGQRGTEAFF. Using reference TRBV13 and TRBJ1-1 for the parts outside the CDR3, the full variable domain is AAGVIQSPRHLIKEKRETATLKCYPIPRHDTVYWYQQGPGQDPQFLISFYEKMQSDKGSIPDRFSAQQFSDYHSELNMSSLELGDSALYFCASSFGQRGTEAFFGQGTRLTVV.

The gene calls are TRBV5-4 and TRBJ1-2; tentative D call: TRBD1 (6 bases). The V gene's germline CDR1 is SGHNT and CDR2 YYREEE (reference sequence). This CDR3 is 16 amino acids long. Trimming took 2 bases from V and 1 from J, leaving 15 bases between them. CDR3 protein: CASSFPGTQFNYGYTF. The CDR3 DNA reads TGTGCCAGCAGCTTCCCCGGGACACAATTTAACTATGGCTACACCTTC.

The V gene is TRBV5-1, the J gene TRBJ1-2; TRBD1 might be the D (6 bases). CDR3 length equals 13 residues. Trimming cost V 3 bases and J 6 bases, with 12 bases left between them. CDR1 and CDR2 from the germline V gene are SGHRS and YFSETQ. CDR3 in amino acids: CASSSTGSHGYTF. In DNA form, the CDR3 reads TGCGCCAGCAGCTCCACAGGGTCGCATGGCTACACCTTC. The full variable domain, rest sourced from reference TRBV5-1 and TRBJ1-2, is KAGVTQTPRYLIKTRGQQVTLSCSPISGHRSVSWYQQTPGQGLQFLFEYFSETQRNKGNFPGRFSGRQFSNSRSEMNVSTLELGDSALYLCASSSTGSHGYTFGSGTRLTVV.

The chain joins TRBV12-5 to TRBJ2-2, with 15 bases aligning to TRBD2. Germline V gene lookup returns CDR1 LGHNT and CDR2 FRNRAP. This CDR3 comprises 17 residues. The trim removed 1 base at V and 4 bases at J, leaving 1 base unmatched. CDR3 amino acids: CASGLAGLAGGTGELFF. For the CDR3, the DNA is TGTGCTAGTGGTTTGGCGGGACTAGCGGGAGGCACCGGGGAGCTGTTTTTT.